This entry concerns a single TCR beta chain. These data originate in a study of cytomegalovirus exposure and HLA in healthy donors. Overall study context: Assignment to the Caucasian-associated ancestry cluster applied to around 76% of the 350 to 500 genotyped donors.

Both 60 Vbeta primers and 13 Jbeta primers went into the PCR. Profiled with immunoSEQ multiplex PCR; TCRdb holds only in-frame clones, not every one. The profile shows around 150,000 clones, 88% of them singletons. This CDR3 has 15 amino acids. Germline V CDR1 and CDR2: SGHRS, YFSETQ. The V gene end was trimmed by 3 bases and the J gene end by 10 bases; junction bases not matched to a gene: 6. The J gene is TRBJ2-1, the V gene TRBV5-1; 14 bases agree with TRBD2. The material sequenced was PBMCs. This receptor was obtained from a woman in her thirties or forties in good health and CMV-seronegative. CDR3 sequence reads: CASSSGLAGVGEQFF. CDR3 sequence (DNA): TGCGCCAGCAGCTCGGGACTAGCGGGAGTCGGCGAGCAGTTCTTC.